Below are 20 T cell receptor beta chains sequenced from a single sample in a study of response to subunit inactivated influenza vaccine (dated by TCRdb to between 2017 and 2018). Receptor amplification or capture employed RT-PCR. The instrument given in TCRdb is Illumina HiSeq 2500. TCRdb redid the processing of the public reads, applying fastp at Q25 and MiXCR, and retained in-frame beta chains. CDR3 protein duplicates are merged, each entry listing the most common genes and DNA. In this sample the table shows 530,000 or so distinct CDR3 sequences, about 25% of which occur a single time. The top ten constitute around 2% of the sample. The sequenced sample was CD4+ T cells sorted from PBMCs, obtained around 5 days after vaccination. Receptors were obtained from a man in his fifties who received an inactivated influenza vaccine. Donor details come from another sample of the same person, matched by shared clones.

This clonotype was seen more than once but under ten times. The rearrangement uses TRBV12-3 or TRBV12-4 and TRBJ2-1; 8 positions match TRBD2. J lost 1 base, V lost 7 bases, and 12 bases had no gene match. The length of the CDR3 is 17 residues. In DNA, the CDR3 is TGTGCCAGCAACCACCGTCGGGGGGGAGAGTCCTACAATGAGCAGTTCTTC. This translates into CASNHRRGGESYNEQFF.

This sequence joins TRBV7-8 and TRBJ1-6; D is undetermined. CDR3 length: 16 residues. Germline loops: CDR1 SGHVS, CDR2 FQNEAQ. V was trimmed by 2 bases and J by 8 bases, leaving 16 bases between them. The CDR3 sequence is CASSLSTRTADSPLHF. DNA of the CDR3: TGTGCCAGCAGCTTATCCACCCGGACGGCGGATTCACCCCTCCACTTT.

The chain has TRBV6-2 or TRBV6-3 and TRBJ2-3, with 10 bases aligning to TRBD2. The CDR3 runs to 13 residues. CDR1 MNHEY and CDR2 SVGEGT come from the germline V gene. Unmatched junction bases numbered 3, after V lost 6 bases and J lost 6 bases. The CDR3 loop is CASRLSGRDTQYF. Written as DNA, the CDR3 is TGTGCCAGCAGGCTTAGCGGGAGGGATACGCAGTATTTT.

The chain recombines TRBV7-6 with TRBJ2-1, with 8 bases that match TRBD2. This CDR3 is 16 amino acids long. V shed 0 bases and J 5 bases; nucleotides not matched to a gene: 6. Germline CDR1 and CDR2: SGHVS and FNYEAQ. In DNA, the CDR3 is TGTGCCAGCAGCTTAGCGGCGGGAGGTTTAAACAATGAGCAGTTCTTC. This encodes CASSLAAGGLNNEQFF.

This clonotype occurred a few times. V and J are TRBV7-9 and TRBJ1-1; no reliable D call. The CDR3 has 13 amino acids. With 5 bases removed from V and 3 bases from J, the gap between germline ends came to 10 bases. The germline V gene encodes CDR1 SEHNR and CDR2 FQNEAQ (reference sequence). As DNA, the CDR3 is TGTGCCAGCAGCCCCGGGTTGGACACTGAAGCTTTCTTT. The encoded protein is CASSPGLDTEAFF. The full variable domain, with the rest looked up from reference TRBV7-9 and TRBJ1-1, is DTGVSQNPRHKITKRGQNVTFRCDPISEHNRLYWYRQTLGQGPEFLTYFQNEAQLEKSRLLSDRFSAERPKGSFSTLEIQRTEQGDSAMYLCASSPGLDTEAFFGQGTRLTVV.

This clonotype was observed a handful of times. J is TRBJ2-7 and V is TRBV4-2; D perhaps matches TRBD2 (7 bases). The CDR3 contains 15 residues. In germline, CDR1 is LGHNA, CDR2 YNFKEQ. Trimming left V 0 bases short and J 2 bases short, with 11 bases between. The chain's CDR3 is CASSQERGAPYEQYF. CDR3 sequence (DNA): TGTGCCAGCAGCCAAGAACGGGGGGCCCCCTACGAGCAGTACTTC.

The chain's CDR3 is CASSPSPGTKSTDTQYF. The CDR3 bases are TGTGCCAGCAGCCCATCTCCCGGGACAAAGAGCACAGATACGCAGTATTTT. The chain couples TRBV7-3 to TRBJ2-3; TRBD1 is a possible D gene (6 bases). Per the germline V gene, CDR1 is SGHTA and CDR2 is FQGTGA. Trimming left V 5 bases short and J 0 bases short, with 18 bases between. This CDR3 spans 17 amino acids.

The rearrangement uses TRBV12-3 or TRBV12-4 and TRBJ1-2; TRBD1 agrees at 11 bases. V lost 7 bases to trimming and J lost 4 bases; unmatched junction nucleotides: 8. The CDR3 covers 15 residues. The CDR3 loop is CASTLSGQGVYGYTF. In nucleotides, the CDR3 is TGTGCCAGCACCCTATCGGGACAGGGGGTCTATGGCTACACCTTC.

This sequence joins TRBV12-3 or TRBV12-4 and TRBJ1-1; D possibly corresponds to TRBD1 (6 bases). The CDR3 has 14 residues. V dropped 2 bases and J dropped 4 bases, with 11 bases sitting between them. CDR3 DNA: TGTGCCAGCAGTTTACAGGGGAAGGGCACTGAAGCTTTCTTT. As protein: CASSLQGKGTEAFF.

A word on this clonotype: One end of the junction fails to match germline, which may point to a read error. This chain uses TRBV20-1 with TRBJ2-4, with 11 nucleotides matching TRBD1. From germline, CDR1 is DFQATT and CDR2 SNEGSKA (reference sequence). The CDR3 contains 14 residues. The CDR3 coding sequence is TGCAGTGCCAGAGGACAGGGGGCTGGGAACATTCAGTACTTC. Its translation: CSARGQGAGNIQYF.

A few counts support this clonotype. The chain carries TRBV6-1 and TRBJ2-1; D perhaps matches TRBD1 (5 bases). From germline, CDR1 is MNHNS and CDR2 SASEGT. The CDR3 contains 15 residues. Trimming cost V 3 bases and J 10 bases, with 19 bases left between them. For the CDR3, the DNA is TGTGCCAGCAGTGATGTGAATTCCAGGGTCGGGGAGCAGTTCTTC. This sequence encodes CASSDVNSRVGEQFF.

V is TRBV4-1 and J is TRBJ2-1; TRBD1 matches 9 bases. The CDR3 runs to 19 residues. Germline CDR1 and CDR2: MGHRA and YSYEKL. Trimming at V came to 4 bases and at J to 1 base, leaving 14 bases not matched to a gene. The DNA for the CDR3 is TGCGCCAGCAGCCCGGACAGGGGTGGGCTTTCTATATCCTACAATGAGCAGTTCTTC. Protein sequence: CASSPDRGGLSISYNEQFF.

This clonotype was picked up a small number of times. The CDR3 is CASSPQTTNEKLFF. The CDR3, as DNA: TGTGCCAGCTCACCACAGACAACTAATGAAAAACTGTTTTTT. This chain connects TRBV18 to TRBJ1-4; D uncertain. Trimming took off 1 base at V and 0 bases at J, with 3 bases between the two ends. The CDR3 extends over 14 amino acids. Germline lookup yields CDR1 KGHSH and CDR2 LQKENI.

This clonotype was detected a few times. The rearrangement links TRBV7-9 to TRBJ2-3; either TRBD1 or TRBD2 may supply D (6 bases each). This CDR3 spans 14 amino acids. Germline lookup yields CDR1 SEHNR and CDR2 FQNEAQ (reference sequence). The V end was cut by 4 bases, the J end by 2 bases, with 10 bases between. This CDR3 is CASSWTGATDTQYF. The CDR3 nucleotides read TGTGCCAGCAGCTGGACGGGGGCCACAGATACGCAGTATTTT.

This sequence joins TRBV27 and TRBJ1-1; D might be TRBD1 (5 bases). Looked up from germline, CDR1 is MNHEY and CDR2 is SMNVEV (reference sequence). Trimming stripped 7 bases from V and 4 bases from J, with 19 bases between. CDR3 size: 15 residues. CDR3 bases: TGTGCCAGCACCTCACGGTCGGAGAGGGGCACTGAAGCTTTCTTT. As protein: CASTSRSERGTEAFF.

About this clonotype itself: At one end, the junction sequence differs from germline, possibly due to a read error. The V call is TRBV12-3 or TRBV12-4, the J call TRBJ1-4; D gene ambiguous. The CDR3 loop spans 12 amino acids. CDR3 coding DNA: TGTTCCAGCAGTTTATTCGGAGAAAAACTGTTTTTT. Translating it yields CSSSLFGEKLFF.

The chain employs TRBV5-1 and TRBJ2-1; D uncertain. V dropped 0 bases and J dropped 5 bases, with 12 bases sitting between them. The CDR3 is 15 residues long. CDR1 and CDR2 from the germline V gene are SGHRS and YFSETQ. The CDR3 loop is CASSLVAKGNNEQFF. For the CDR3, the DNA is TGCGCCAGCAGCTTGGTTGCCAAGGGCAACAATGAGCAGTTCTTC.

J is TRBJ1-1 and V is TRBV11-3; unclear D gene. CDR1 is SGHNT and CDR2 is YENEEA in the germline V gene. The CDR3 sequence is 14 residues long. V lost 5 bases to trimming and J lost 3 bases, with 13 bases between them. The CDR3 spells CASSLGLRDTEAFF. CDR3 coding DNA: TGTGCCAGCAGCCTTGGATTACGGGACACTGAAGCTTTCTTT.

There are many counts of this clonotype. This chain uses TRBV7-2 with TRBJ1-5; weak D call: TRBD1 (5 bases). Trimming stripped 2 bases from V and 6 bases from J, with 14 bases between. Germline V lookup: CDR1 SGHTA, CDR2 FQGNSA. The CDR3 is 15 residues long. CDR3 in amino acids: CASSLRPGVAQPQHF. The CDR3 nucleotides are TGTGCCAGCAGCTTACGGCCGGGGGTCGCTCAGCCCCAGCATTTT.

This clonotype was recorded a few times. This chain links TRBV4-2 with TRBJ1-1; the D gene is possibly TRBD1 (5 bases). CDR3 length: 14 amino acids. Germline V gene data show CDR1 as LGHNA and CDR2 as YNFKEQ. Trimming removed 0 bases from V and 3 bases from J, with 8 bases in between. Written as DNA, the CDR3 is TGTGCCAGCAGCCAAGATTCAGGGTACACTGAAGCTTTCTTT. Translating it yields CASSQDSGYTEAFF.